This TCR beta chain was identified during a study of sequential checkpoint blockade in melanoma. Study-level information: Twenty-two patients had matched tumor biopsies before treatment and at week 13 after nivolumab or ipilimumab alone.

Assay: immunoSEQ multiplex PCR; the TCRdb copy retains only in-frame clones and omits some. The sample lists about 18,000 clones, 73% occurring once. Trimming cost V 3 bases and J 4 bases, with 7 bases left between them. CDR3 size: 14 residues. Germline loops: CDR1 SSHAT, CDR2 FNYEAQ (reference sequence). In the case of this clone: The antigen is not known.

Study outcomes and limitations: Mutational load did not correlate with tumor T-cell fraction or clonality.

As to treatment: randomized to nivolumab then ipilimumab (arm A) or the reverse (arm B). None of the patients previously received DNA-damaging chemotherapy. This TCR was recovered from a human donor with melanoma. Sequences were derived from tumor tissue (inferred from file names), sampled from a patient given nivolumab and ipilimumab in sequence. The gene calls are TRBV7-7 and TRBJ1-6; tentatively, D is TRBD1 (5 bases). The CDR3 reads CASSLGTYNSPLHF. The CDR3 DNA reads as TGTGCCAGCAGCTTGGGGACTTATAATTCACCCCTCCACTTT.